The T cell receptor (beta chain) under discussion was sequenced for a study of T-cell reconstitution after alpha-beta-depleted transplantation in children. Study-level findings and limits: It was reported that alpha-beta T cells came from several hundred expanded graft clones (about two months after transplant). By one year post-transplant, T-cell counts and diversity largely arose from T cells that were newly produced.

Unique molecular identifiers tagged the TCRbeta library. MiXCR, applied by TCRdb to the PCR reads, yields one record per CDR3 protein. The sample holds about 400,000 distinct CDR3 sequences; around 15% are singletons and the top ten take 25% to 35%. About this clonotype itself: What it binds is not known. One junction end does not reproduce the germline sequence, and a read error may be involved.

The CDR3 runs 18 residues. The chain employs TRBV12-3 or TRBV12-4 and TRBJ2-6; perhaps TRBD1 as D (6 bases). The source is a boy under two years old who had a stem cell transplant for Wiskott-Aldrich syndrome, so the T cells may come from the graft donor. Sample: PBMCs, mostly from graft donor cells, taken 360 days after TCRalphabeta/CD19-depleted stem cell transplant. CDR3 region: CASSLGTDPRSGANALTF. The CDR3 DNA follows: TGTGCCAGCAGTTTAGGGACAGATCCCCGCTCTGGGGCCAACGCCCTGACTTTC.